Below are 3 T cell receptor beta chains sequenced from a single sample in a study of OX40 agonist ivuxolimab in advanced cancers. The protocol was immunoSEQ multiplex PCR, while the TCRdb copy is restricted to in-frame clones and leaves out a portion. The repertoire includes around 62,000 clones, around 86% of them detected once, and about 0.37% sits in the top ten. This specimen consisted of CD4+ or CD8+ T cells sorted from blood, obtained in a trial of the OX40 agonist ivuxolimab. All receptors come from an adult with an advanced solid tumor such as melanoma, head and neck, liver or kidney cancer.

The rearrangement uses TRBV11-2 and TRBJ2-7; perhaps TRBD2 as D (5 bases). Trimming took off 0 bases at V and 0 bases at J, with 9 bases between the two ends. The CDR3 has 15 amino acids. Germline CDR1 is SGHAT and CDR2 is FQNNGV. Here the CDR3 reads CASSLDLASSYEQYF. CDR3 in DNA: TGTGCCAGCAGCTTAGATCTAGCTTCCTCCTACGAGCAGTACTTC.

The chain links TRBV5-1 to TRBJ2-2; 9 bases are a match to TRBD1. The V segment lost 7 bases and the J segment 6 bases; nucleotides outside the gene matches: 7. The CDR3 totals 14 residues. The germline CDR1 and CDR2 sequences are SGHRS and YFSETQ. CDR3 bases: TGCGCCAGCGGGACAGGGCGGGAAGCCGGGGAGCTGTTTTTT. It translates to CASGTGREAGELFF.

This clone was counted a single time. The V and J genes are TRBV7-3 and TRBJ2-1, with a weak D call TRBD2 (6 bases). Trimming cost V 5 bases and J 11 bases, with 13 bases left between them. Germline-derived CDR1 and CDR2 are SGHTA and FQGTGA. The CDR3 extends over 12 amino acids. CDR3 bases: TGTGCCAGCAGCGACAGACGGGAGAAGCAGTTCTTC. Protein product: CASSDRREKQFF.